This T cell receptor beta chain originates from a study of OX40 agonist ivuxolimab in advanced cancers. Study-wide background: The dose of intravenous ivuxolimab that patients received every 2 weeks ranged from 0.01 to 10 mg/kg. Partial responses, seen in three patients, involved one hepatocellular carcinoma and two cutaneous melanomas.

The assay was immunoSEQ multiplex PCR, and TCRdb's table has in-frame clones only and misses some. Among more than 35,000 clones listed, about 88% were seen once. Samples of blood were obtained at baseline, on cycle 4 day 1, and on cycle 7 day 1. V lost 0 bases, J lost 3 bases, and 6 bases lay in between. This CDR3 contains 13 residues. Per germline, CDR1 SEHNR and CDR2 FQNEAQ (reference sequence). This receptor was identified in an adult with an advanced solid tumor such as melanoma, head and neck, liver or kidney cancer. This specimen was CD4+ or CD8+ T cells sorted from blood, taken in a trial of the OX40 agonist ivuxolimab. The rearrangement joins TRBV7-9 to TRBJ2-7; D is unclear. CDR3 nucleotide sequence: TGTGCCAGCAGCTTAGCAGGCTTCTACGAGCAGTACTTC. Amino acids: CASSLAGFYEQYF.